This T cell receptor beta chain is from a study of control samples from healthy donors and cancer patients. The repertoire was sequenced with immunoSEQ multiplex PCR; TCRdb's copy has only in-frame clones and lacks some. The sample yields around 63,000 clones, about 89% seen once. The specimen was PBMCs. The TCR comes from a woman aged 45 to 65 with head and neck cancer.

CDR3 DNA sequence: TGTGCCAGCAGTAACTACCGGGACAAGGCGTTCTTC. Translation gives CASSNYRDKAFF. V is TRBV2 and J is TRBJ2-1; weak D call: TRBD1 (6 bases). Trimming took off 5 bases at V and 15 bases at J, with 17 bases between the two ends. Germline assignment: CDR1 SNHLY and CDR2 FYNNEI. This CDR3 has 12 residues. Based on the CDR3 plus reference TRBV2 and TRBJ2-1, the full variable domain is EPEVTQTPSHQVTQMGQEVILRCVPISNHLYFYWYRQILGQKVEFLVSFYNNEISEKSEIFDDQFSVERPDGSNFTLKIRSTKLEDSAMYFCASSNYRDKAFFGPGTRLTVL.